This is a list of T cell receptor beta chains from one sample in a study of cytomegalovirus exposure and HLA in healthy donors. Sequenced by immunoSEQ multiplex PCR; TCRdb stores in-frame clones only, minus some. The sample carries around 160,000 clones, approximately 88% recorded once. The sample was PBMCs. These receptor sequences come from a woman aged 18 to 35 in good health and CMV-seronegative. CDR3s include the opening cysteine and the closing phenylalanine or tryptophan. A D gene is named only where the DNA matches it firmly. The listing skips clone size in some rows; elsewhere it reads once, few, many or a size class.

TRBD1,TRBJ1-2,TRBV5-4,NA,CASSSFYRTGDGYTF,TGTGCCAGCAGTTCCTTTTATAGAACAGGGGACGGCTACACCTTC
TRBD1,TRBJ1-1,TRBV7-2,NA,CASSLVSGGRNTEAFF,TGTGCCAGCAGCTTAGTTTCAGGGGGGAGGAACACTGAAGCTTTCTTT
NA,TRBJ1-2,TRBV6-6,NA,CASSSQGFRYGYTF,TGTGCCAGCAGTTCACAGGGTTTTAGGTATGGCTACACCTTC
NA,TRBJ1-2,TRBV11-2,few,CASSSPAGAGYGYTF,TGTGCCAGCAGCTCCCCCGCGGGGGCGGGATATGGCTACACCTTC
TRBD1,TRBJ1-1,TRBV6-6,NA,CASSSTGEIGEAFF,TGTGCCAGCAGTTCGACAGGGGAAATTGGTGAAGCTTTCTTT
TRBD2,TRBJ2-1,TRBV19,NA,CASSIVAGGIYNEQFF,TGTGCCAGTAGTATAGTGGCGGGGGGGATCTACAATGAGCAGTTCTTC
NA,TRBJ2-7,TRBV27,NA,CASSLLRFVGDEQYF,TGTGCCAGCAGTTTACTCCGGTTTGTGGGCGACGAGCAGTACTTC
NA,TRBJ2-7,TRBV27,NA,CASSFRGSYEQYF,TGTGCCAGCAGTTTCCGGGGATCCTACGAGCAGTACTTC
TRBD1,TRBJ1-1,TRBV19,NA,CASVRGQGALTEAFF,TGTGCCAGCGTTCGGGGACAGGGGGCTCTCACTGAAGCTTTCTTT
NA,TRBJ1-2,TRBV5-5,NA,CASSLGQVHGYTF,TGTGCCAGCAGCTTGGGACAGGTCCATGGCTACACCTTC
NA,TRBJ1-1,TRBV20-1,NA,CSAKRGTEAFF,TGCAGTGCTAAAAGAGGAACTGAAGCTTTCTTT
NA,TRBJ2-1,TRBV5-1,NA,CASMGSSAGNEQFF,TGCGCCAGCATGGGTTCCAGCGCGGGCAATGAGCAGTTCTTC
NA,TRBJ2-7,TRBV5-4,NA,CASSLQGITYEQYF,TGTGCCAGCAGCTTGCAGGGTATCACCTACGAGCAGTACTTC
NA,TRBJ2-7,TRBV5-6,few,CASSAHYEQYF,TGTGCCAGCAGCGCACATTACGAGCAGTACTTC
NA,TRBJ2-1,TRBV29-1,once,CSVVKRKSSYNEQFF,TGCAGCGTCGTTAAGCGGAAAAGCTCCTACAATGAGCAGTTCTTC
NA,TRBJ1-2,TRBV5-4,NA,CASSPGSGLGELYGYTF,TGTGCCAGCAGCCCTGGGAGCGGGCTGGGGGAGCTTTATGGCTACACCTTC
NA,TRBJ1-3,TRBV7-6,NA,CASSSNSRGYSGNTIYF,TGTGCCAGCAGTTCCAATAGCCGGGGGTACTCTGGAAACACCATATATTTT
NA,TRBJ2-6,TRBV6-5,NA,CATGGSGANVLTF,TGTGCCACCGGTGGCTCTGGGGCCAACGTCCTGACTTTC
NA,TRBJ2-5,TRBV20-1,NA,CSANRQETQYF,TGCAGTGCTAACAGGCAAGAGACCCAGTACTTC
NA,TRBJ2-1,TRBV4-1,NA,CASSQDGAGRNEQFF,TGCGCCAGCAGCCAAGATGGGGCAGGGAGGAATGAGCAGTTCTTC
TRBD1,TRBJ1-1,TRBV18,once,CASSPGLGTGGRRGTEAFF,TGTGCCAGCTCACCAGGATTAGGGACAGGGGGCCGTCGCGGCACTGAAGCTTTCTTT
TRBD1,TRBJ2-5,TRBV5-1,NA,CASRGQDQETQYF,TGCGCCAGCAGAGGACAGGACCAAGAGACCCAGTACTTC
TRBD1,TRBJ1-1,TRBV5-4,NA,CASSFNRGWGTEAFF,TGTGCCAGCAGCTTTAACAGGGGATGGGGCACTGAAGCTTTCTTT
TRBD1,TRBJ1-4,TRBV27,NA,CASSASTGELNEKLFF,TGTGCCAGCAGTGCTTCGACAGGGGAGCTTAATGAAAAACTGTTTTTT
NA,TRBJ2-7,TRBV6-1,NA,CASSESQGMDEQYF,TGTGCCAGCAGTGAATCTCAGGGTATGGACGAGCAGTACTTC
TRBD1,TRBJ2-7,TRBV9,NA,CASSGSQGADGEQYF,TGTGCCAGCAGCGGAAGTCAGGGGGCCGACGGAGAGCAGTACTTC
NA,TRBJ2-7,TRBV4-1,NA,CASSQDGRGYEQYF,TGCGCCAGCAGCCAAGATGGACGGGGCTACGAGCAGTACTTC
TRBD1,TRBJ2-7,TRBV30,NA,CAWGQGHYEQYF,TGTGCCTGGGGACAGGGGCATTACGAGCAGTACTTC
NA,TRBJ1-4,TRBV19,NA,CASSSGLNEKLFF,TGTGCCAGTAGTAGTGGCCTTAATGAAAAACTGTTTTTT
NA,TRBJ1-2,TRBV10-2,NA,CASSEGRANYGYTF,TGCGCCAGCAGTGAGGGCAGGGCTAACTATGGCTACACCTTC
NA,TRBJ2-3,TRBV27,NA,CASSQIVTASTDTQYF,TGTGCCAGCAGCCAAATAGTGACTGCTAGCACAGATACGCAGTATTTT
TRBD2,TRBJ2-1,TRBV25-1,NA,CASSRVASGGGEQFF,TGTGCCAGCAGTAGGGTAGCTAGCGGGGGGGGTGAGCAGTTCTTC
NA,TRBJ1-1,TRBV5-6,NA,CASSLPGSYTEAFF,TGTGCCAGCAGCCTTCCGGGTTCTTACACTGAAGCTTTCTTT
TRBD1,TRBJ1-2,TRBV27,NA,CASRATGGTVYGYTF,TGTGCCAGCAGAGCTACAGGGGGAACGGTCTATGGCTACACCTTC
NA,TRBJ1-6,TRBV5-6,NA,CASSLGQVYNSPLHF,TGTGCCAGCAGCTTGGGTCAGGTATATAATTCACCCCTCCACTTT
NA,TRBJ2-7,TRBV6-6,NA,CASSYSSGSYEQYF,TGTGCCAGCAGTTACTCGAGCGGTTCCTACGAGCAGTACTTC
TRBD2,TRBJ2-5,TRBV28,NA,CASSLLASGVQETQYF,TGTGCCAGCAGTTTATTGGCTAGCGGGGTTCAAGAGACCCAGTACTTC
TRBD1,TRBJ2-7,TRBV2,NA,CASSDGTGVDEQYF,TGTGCCAGCAGTGACGGGACAGGGGTTGACGAGCAGTACTTC
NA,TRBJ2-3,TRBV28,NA,CASTIGAGIYSDTQYF,TGTGCCAGCACAATAGGCGCAGGGATCTATTCGGATACGCAGTATTTT
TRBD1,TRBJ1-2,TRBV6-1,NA,CASSEVQDRAIYGYTF,TGTGCCAGCAGTGAAGTTCAGGACAGGGCGATCTATGGCTACACCTTC
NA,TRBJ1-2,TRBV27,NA,CASSLIGGRGYTF,TGTGCCAGCAGTTTAATCGGGGGACGGGGCTACACCTTC
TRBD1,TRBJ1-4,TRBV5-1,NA,CASSFGTEGEKLFF,TGCGCCAGCAGCTTCGGGACAGAGGGGGAAAAACTGTTTTTT
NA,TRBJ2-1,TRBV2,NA,CASSEGRKGQWFF,TGTGCCAGCAGTGAAGGCAGAAAGGGGCAGTGGTTCTTC
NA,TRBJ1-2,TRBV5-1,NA,CASSRLGDRGGYTF,TGCGCCAGCAGCCGACTCGGGGATCGAGGCGGCTACACCTTC
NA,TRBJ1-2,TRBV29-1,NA,CSVVDTGLDGYTF,TGCAGCGTTGTAGACACAGGTTTAGATGGCTACACCTTC